A selection of T cell receptor beta chains follows, all from one sample in a study of blood T cell repertoires in COVID-19. Sequencing used immunoSEQ multiplex PCR; TCRdb keeps in-frame clones, though not all of them. The sample carries approximately 300,000 clones, approximately 90% recorded once. Source material: peripheral blood. All receptors derive from a woman aged 35 to 49 with acute or convalescent COVID-19. Both conserved end residues are part of each CDR3. The D gene is left open where the match is weak. Rows may omit the clone size; those that give it use once, few, many or a size class.

>TRBJ2-3|-|TRBV7-9|TRBD1
TGTGCCAGCAGCCAAAACAGGGGTAGAGCTCCCCGCACAGATACGCAGTATTTT
CASSQNRGRAPRTDTQYF
>TRBJ2-3|-|TRBV7-3|TRBD2
TGTGCCAGCAGCTTAAGCCCACTAGCGGGGGGAATAGATACGCAGTATTTT
CASSLSPLAGGIDTQYF
>TRBJ1-2|-|TRBV23-1|-
TGCGCCAGCCGCCAGCGCTATGGCTACACCTTC
CASRQRYGYTF
>TRBJ1-5|-|TRBV19|-
TGTGCCAGTAGTATTCTAGGGAGGAGCAATCAGCCCCAGCATTTT
CASSILGRSNQPQHF
>TRBJ1-6|-|TRBV6-5|-
TGTGCCAGCAGTTATCGGGGGGGGGATCCCCCGTCACCCCTCCACTTT
CASSYRGGDPPSPLHF
>TRBJ1-1|-|TRBV5-1|-
TGCGCCAGCAGCCCCCGGGGGGTCCTGCTCATGAACACTGAAGCTTTCTTT
CASSPRGVLLMNTEAFF
>TRBJ1-2|-|TRBV2|-
TGTGCCAGCAGTGTAAGGGGCTCCTATGGCTACACCTTC
CASSVRGSYGYTF
>TRBJ1-4|-|TRBV18|TRBD1
TGTGCCAGCTCACCGGACAGGGTGGAAAAACTGTTTTTT
CASSPDRVEKLFF
>TRBJ1-6|-|TRBV6-6|-
TGTGCCAGCACCGTAATGTCAGGGAATAATTCACCCCTCCACTTT
CASTVMSGNNSPLHF
>TRBJ1-2|-|TRBV6-2/TRBV6-3|-
TGTGCCAGCAGTGTCGACAGGATCAATGGCTACACCTTC
CASSVDRINGYTF
>TRBJ2-1|-|TRBV9|-
TGTGCCAGCAGCGCCGTCTATTCCAATGAGCAGTTCTTC
CASSAVYSNEQFF
>TRBJ2-5|-|TRBV21-1|-
TGTGCCAGCAGCACGCACACTGAGCGTTACGACCAAGAGACCCAGTACTTC
CASSTHTERYDQETQYF
>TRBJ2-5|-|TRBV9|TRBD2
TGTGCCAGCAGCGGCGGGACTAGCGGGCCGCAAGAGACCCAGTACTTC
CASSGGTSGPQETQYF
>TRBJ2-3|once|TRBV6-1|-
TGTGCCAGCAGTGAAGCGGGGGCTACAGATACGCAGTATTTT
CASSEAGATDTQYF
>TRBJ1-1|-|TRBV27|-
TGTGCCAGCAGTTCCAAGCCCCGGTCTGAAGCTTTCTTT
CASSSKPRSEAFF
>TRBJ1-6|once|TRBV5-6|-
TGTGCCAGCAGCCCTGTGGCAGGGAGGGATTCACCCCTCCACTTT
CASSPVAGRDSPLHF
>TRBJ1-2|-|TRBV4-1|-
TGCGCCAGCAGCCAAGTCCTAAGCCGGCGGGTTGGAGGCTACACCTTC
CASSQVLSRRVGGYTF
>TRBJ2-2|once|TRBV6-4|TRBD1
TGTGCCAGCTCCCGGACAGGCACCGGGGAGCTGTTTTTT
CASSRTGTGELFF
>TRBJ1-2|-|TRBV6-5|TRBD1
TGTGCCAGCAGTTCCAGGGGGGAGTATGGCTACACCTTC
CASSSRGEYGYTF
>TRBJ2-1|-|TRBV7-9|TRBD2
TGTGCCAGCAGCCCCGGGACTATCGAGAGTGAGCAGTTCTTC
CASSPGTIESEQFF
>TRBJ2-5|-|TRBV2|TRBD2
TGTGCCAGCAGTGACCCTCCTCTCCTGGCGGGGGGGCAAGAGACCCAGTACTTC
CASSDPPLLAGGQETQYF
>TRBJ1-2|-|TRBV19|TRBD1
TGTGCCAGTAGTATAGGGCCCAGGGGGAGAACGTCCCCCCGGTTAGCTAACTATGGCTACACCTTC
CASSIGPRGRTSPRLANYGYTF
>TRBJ1-1|-|TRBV11-2|-
TGTGCCAGCAGCTTAGTTTACGGGAACACTGAAGCTTTCTTT
CASSLVYGNTEAFF
>TRBJ2-5|-|TRBV6-5|TRBD2
TGTGCCAGCAGACCCCGGGAGGGGATGGAGACCCAGTACTTC
CASRPREGMETQYF
>TRBJ2-5|-|TRBV3-1/TRBV3-2|TRBD1
TGTGCCAGCAGCCAAGCGGGGACAGGGGGCAGGGAGACCCAGTACTTC
CASSQAGTGGRETQYF
>TRBJ2-1|-|TRBV9|TRBD1
TGTGCCAGCAGCGTAGCTACTGGGACAGGGGCCTACAATGAGCAGTTCTTC
CASSVATGTGAYNEQFF
>TRBJ1-4|-|TRBV5-1|-
TGCGCCAGCAGCTTGGTCCGGGGAACTAATGAAAAACTGTTTTTT
CASSLVRGTNEKLFF
>TRBJ2-1|-|TRBV5-8|-
TGTGCCAGCAGCCTCTCTAGCGTAGGCTACAATGAGCAGTTCTTC
CASSLSSVGYNEQFF
>TRBJ2-2|few|TRBV4-1|-
TGCGCCAGCAGCCAAGATCATGGCAGGGGAATATTACGGAACGGGGAGCTGTTTTTT
CASSQDHGRGILRNGELFF
>TRBJ2-3|-|TRBV18|-
TGTGCCAGCTCACCCGAACTAGATACGCAGTATTTT
CASSPELDTQYF
>TRBJ2-1|-|TRBV10-1|-
TGCGCTCGCCACGGTTTACACAATGAGCAGTTCTTC
CARHGLHNEQFF
>TRBJ1-5|-|TRBV25-1|-
TGTGCCAGCCACTCGGGCAGGGTCGGTCAGCCCCAGCATTTT
CASHSGRVGQPQHF
>TRBJ2-3|-|TRBV5-4|TRBD2
TGTGCCAGCAGCTTTCTCAGCGGGGGGGCAACAGATACGCAGTATTTT
CASSFLSGGATDTQYF
>TRBJ1-5|-|TRBV24-1|-
TGTGCCACCAGTGAGTCAGGGTATAGCAATCAGCCCCAGCATTTT
CATSESGYSNQPQHF
>TRBJ1-3|-|TRBV19|TRBD1
TGTGCCAGTAGTGCGGGACAGGGTTTGGGTAGAAACACCATATATTTT
CASSAGQGLGRNTIYF
>TRBJ1-2|-|TRBV28|TRBD1
TGTGCCAGCAGTCCTCAACAGGGGGCTAGGTGGGGCTACACCTTC
CASSPQQGARWGYTF
>TRBJ2-5|-|TRBV5-1|-
TGCGCCAGCAGCTTGCCAGGGAAAGAGACCCAGTACTTC
CASSLPGKETQYF